Included here is one T cell receptor (beta chain) sequence, with context. TCRdb ran MiXCR on the RT-PCR reads and lists one entry per CDR3 protein. The sample holds some 150,000 distinct CDR3 sequences, roughly 35% seen once. This sample is drawn from a study of patients and donors after allogeneic stem cell transplantation. The length of the CDR3 is 17 residues. V dropped 3 bases and J dropped 0; count of bases not matched to a gene: 10. Germline loops: CDR1 DFQATT, CDR2 SNEGSKA (reference sequence). This clonotype originated in a human donor who was either an allogeneic HSCT recipient or a stem cell or donor lymphocyte infusion donor (not recorded which). It is not recorded whose cells these are; they may come from a transplant donor. The source material was blood, either unsorted or a sorted T cell fraction (not recorded which). V is TRBV20-1 and J is TRBJ2-4, with 8 bases aligning to TRBD2. CDR3 sequence: CSASRDAGGIAKNIQYF. DNA for the CDR3: TGCAGTGCTAGTAGGGACGCGGGGGGAATAGCCAAAAACATTCAGTACTTC.